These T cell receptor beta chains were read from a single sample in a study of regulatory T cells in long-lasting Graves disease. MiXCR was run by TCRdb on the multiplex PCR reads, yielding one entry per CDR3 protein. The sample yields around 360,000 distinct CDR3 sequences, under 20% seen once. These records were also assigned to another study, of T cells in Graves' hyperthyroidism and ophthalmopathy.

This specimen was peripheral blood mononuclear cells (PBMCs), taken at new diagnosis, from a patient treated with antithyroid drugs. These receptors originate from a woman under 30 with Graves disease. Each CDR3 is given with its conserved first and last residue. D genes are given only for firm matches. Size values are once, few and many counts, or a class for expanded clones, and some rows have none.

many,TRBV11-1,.,CASSSTQGKGYNEQFF
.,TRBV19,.,CASSIGLDFFYEQYF
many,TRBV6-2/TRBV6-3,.,CASSSGVLGYGYTF
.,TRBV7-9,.,CASSFSRDVYSNEKLFF
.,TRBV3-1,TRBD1,CASSPDRIGGYTF
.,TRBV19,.,CASRPDWGNQPQHF
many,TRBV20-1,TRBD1,CSAYRGGNQPQHF
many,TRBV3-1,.,CASSREWTNEKLFF
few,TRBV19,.,CASTRFNYGYTF
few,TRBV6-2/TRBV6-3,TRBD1,CASSYSVDRVKETQYF
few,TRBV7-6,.,CASSLRQVNEKLFF
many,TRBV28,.,CASSQSPWRDGNEKLFF
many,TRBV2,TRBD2,CASSTHHTTSGGTDTQYF
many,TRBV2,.,CASSGGLTINQPQHF
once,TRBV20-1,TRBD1,CSAPGTGLYEQYF
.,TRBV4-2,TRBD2,CASSQDSILAGAGELFF
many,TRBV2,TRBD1,CASSVRQGAGETQYF
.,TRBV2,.,CASSEALGSLREQYF
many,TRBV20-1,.,CSARFGLGVWETQYF
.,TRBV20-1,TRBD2,CSARARGGRAKEQFF
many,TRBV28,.,CASSFVWGSEGELFF
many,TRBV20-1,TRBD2,CSAISTGGGSDTQYF
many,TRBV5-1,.,CASSPASRKGGEQYF
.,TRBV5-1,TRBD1,CASSTNRGLETEAFF
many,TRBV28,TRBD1,CASRQPGQGYEQYF
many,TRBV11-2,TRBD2,CASSFPGLAGGYQETQYF
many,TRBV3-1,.,CASSQEGGLFF
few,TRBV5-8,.,CASSLLFQGNSNQPQHF